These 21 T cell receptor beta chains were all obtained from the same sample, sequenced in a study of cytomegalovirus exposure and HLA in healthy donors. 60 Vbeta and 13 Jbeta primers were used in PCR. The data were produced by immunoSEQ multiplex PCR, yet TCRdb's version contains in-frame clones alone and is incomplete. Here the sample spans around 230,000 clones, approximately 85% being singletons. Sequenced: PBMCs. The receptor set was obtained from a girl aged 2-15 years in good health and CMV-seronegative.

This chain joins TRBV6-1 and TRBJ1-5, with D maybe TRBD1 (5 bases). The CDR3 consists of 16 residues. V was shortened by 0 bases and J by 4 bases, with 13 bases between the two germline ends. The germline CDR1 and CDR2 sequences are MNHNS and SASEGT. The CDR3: CASSEAPTATNQPQHF. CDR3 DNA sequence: TGTGCCAGCAGTGAAGCCCCGACAGCAACTAATCAGCCCCAGCATTTT.

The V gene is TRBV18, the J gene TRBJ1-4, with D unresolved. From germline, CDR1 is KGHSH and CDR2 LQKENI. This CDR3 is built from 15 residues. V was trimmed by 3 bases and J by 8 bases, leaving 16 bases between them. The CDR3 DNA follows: TGTGCCAGCTCACCGCTCCCCCCGCCTCGGGAAAAACTGTTTTTT. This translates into CASSPLPPPREKLFF. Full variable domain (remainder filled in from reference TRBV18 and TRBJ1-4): NAGVMQNPRHLVRRRGQEARLRCSPMKGHSHVYWYRQLPEEGLKFMVYLQKENIIDESGMPKERFSAEFPKEGPSILRIQQVVRGDSAAYFCASSPLPPPREKLFFGSGTQLSVL.

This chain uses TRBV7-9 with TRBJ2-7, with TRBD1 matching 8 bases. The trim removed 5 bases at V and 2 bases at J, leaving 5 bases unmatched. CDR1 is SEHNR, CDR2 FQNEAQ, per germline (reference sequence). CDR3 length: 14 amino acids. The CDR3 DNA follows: TGTGCCAGCAGCCCCGGGACAGGCACCTACGAGCAGTACTTC. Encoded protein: CASSPGTGTYEQYF.

In nucleotides, the CDR3 is TGCGCCAGCAGCCAAACCCGACAGAACACTGAAGCTTTCTTT. Its protein product is CASSQTRQNTEAFF. This chain uses TRBV4-1 with TRBJ1-1; D gene unclear. The CDR3 contains 14 residues. Trimming cost V 2 bases and J 1 base, with 8 bases left between them. The germline V gene has CDR1 MGHRA and CDR2 YSYEKL.

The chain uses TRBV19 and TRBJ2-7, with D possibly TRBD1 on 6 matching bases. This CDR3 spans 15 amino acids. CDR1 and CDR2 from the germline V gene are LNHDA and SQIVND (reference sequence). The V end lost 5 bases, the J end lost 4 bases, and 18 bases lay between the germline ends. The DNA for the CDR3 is TGTGCCAGTAGTGACCCGGGACACAAGAGATACGAGCAGTACTTC. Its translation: CASSDPGHKRYEQYF.

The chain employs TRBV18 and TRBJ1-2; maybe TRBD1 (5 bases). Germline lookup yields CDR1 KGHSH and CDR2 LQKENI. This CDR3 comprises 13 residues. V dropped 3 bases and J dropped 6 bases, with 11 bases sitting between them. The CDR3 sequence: CASSPRWGDGYTF. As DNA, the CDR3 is TGTGCCAGCTCACCCCGGTGGGGGGATGGCTACACCTTC.

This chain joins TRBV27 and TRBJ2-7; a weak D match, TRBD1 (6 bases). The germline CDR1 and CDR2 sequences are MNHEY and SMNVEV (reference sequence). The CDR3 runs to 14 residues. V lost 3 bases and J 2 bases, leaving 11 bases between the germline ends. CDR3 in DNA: TGTGCCAGCAGTTTCGGGGCAGGGGCCTACGAGCAGTACTTC. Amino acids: CASSFGAGAYEQYF.

In DNA form, the CDR3 reads TGTGCCAGCAGCTTAGGTAGTCCCTTTAATCAGCCCCAGCATTTT. It is translated as CASSLGSPFNQPQHF. The chain has TRBV7-8 and TRBJ1-5; no clear D gene. V lost 1 base, J lost 4 bases, and 11 bases lay in between. Per germline, CDR1 SGHVS and CDR2 FQNEAQ. The CDR3 spans 15 residues.

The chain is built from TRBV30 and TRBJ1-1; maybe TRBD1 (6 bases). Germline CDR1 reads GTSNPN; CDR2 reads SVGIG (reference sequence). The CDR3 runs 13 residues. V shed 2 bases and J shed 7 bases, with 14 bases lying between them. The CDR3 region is CAWSIRRGDEAFF. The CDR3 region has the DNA TGTGCCTGGAGTATCCGCAGGGGTGATGAAGCTTTCTTT.

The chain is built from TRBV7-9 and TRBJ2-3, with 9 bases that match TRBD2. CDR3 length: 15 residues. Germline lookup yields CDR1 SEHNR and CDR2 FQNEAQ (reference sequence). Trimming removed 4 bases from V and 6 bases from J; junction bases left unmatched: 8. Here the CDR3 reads CASSSLAGVSDTQYF. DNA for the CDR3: TGTGCCAGCAGCTCGTTAGCGGGAGTCTCGGATACGCAGTATTTT.

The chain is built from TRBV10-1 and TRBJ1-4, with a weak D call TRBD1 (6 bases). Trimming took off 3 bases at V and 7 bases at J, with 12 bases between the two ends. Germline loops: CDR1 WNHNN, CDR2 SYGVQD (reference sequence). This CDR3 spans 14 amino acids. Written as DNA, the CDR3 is TGCGCCAGCAGTGAAAGCAGGGGCGTTGAAAAACTGTTTTTT. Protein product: CASSESRGVEKLFF.

In DNA form, the CDR3 reads TGTGCCAGCGGAAGGGGCTACGAGCAGTACTTC. Its translation: CASGRGYEQYF. V and J are TRBV2 and TRBJ2-5; weak D call: TRBD1 (5 bases). Judging by the DNA end, TRBJ2-7 fits better; the J call may be wrong. Per the germline V gene, CDR1 is SNHLY and CDR2 is FYNNEI. The CDR3 spans 11 residues.

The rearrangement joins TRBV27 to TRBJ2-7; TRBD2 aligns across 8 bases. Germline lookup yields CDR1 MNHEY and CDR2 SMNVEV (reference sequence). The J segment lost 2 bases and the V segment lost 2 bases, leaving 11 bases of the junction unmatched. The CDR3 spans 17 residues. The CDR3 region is CASSLIAGKPKPYEQYF. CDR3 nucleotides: TGTGCCAGCAGTTTAATAGCGGGAAAACCAAAACCCTACGAGCAGTACTTC.

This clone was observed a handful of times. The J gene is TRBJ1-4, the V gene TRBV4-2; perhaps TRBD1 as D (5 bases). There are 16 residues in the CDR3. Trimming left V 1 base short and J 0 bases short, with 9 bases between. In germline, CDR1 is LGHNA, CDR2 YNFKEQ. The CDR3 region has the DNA TGTGCCAGCAGCCAAGTAGGGGCGACAACTAATGAAAAACTGTTTTTT. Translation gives CASSQVGATTNEKLFF.

The DNA for the CDR3 is TGTGCCAGCTCACCGATTGACAAAACTGGCTACACCTTC. Protein: CASSPIDKTGYTF. This chain connects TRBV18 to TRBJ1-2; D gene ambiguous. Germline values: CDR1 KGHSH, CDR2 LQKENI. Trimming removed 3 bases from V and 7 bases from J, with 12 bases in between. The CDR3 loop spans 13 amino acids.

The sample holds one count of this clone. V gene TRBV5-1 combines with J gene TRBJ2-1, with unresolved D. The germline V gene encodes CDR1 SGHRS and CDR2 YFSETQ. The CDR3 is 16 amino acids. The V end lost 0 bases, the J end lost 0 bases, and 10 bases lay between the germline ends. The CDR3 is CASSLAGAGSYNEQFF. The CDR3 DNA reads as TGCGCCAGCAGCTTGGCCGGAGCTGGCTCCTACAATGAGCAGTTCTTC.

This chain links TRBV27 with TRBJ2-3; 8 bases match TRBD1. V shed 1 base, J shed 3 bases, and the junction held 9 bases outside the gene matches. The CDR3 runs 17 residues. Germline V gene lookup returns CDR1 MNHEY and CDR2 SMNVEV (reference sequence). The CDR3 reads CASSLLVTGGLTDTQYF. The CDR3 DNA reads TGTGCCAGCAGTTTATTGGTTACAGGGGGGTTGACAGATACGCAGTATTTT.

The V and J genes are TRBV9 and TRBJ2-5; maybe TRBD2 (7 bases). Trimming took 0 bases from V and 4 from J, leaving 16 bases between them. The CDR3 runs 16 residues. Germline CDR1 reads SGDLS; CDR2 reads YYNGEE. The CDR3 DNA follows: TGTGCCAGCAGCGTAGAGGTGGGGGGGGGCGTAGAGACCCAGTACTTC. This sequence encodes CASSVEVGGGVETQYF.

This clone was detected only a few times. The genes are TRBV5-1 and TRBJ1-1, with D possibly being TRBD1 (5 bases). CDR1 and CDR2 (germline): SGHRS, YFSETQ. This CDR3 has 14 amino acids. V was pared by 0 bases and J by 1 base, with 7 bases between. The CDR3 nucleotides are TGCGCCAGCAGCTTGGGGGGCCCGAACACTGAAGCTTTCTTT. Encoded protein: CASSLGGPNTEAFF.

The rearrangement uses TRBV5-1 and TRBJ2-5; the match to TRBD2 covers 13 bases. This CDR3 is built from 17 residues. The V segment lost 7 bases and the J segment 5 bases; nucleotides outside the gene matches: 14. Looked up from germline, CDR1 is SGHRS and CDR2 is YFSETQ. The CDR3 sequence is CASHSSTLAGGGETQYF. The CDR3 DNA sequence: TGCGCCAGCCACTCCTCCACACTAGCGGGAGGGGGGGAGACCCAGTACTTC. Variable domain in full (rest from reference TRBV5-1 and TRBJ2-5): KAGVTQTPRYLIKTRGQQVTLSCSPISGHRSVSWYQQTPGQGLQFLFEYFSETQRNKGNFPGRFSGRQFSNSRSEMNVSTLELGDSALYLCASHSSTLAGGGETQYFGPGTRLLVL.

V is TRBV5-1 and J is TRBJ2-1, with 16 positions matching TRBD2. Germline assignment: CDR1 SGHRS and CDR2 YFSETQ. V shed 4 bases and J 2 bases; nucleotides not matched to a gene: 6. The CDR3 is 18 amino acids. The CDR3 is CASSVGLAGGFAYNEQFF. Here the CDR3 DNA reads TGCGCCAGCAGCGTGGGACTAGCGGGAGGGTTCGCCTACAATGAGCAGTTCTTC.